The following is a T cell receptor beta chain sequence with its context. The data were obtained in a study of blood T cell repertoires in COVID-19. Libraries were prepared by immunoSEQ multiplex PCR; TCRdb keeps only in-frame clonotypes and omits some of them. The sample has around 400,000 clones, roughly four fifths seen once. CDR1 and CDR2 from the germline V gene are SGHVS and FNYEAQ. Trimming removed 1 base from V and 3 bases from J; junction bases left unmatched: 5. CDR3 length equals 16 residues. This clonotype was sampled from a woman aged 45-65 years who had recovered from COVID-19. The chain carries TRBV7-6 and TRBJ2-3; 9 nucleotides align to TRBD2. Sequencing was performed on PBMCs or T cells enriched from blood (not recorded which). The CDR3: CASSLGAAGGTDTQYF. The CDR3 coding sequence is TGTGCCAGCAGCTTAGGGGCCGCGGGGGGGACAGATACGCAGTATTTT.